The rows below give T cell receptor beta chains drawn from one sample of a study of blood T cell repertoires in COVID-19. Generated by immunoSEQ multiplex PCR, the TCRdb table keeps only in-frame clones and is missing some. Of 400,000 to 450,000 clones listed, about 91% are singletons. Source material: peripheral blood. Receptors originate from a woman aged 40 to 50 with COVID-19, enrolled during active disease. CDR3s include the opening cysteine and the closing phenylalanine or tryptophan. D genes are given only for firm matches. Clone size appears in some rows only: once, few, many, or a class for an expanded clone.

>.|.|TRBV15|TRBJ1-2
TGTGCCACCAGCAGAGATCGGTCGAGGTTTGGCTACACCTTC
CATSRDRSRFGYTF
>.|TRBD2|TRBV7-2|TRBJ2-2
TGTGCCAGCACCGGACTAGCGGGAGTTGGCGGGGAGCTGTTTTTT
CASTGLAGVGGELFF
>.|.|TRBV10-3|TRBJ1-2
TGTGCCATCAGTGAGGGGGAGGGGTATGGCTACACCTTC
CAISEGEGYGYTF
>.|.|TRBV12-3/TRBV12-4|TRBJ2-5
TGTGCCAGCAGTTTTCAGGGGCCAGAGACCCAGTACTTC
CASSFQGPETQYF
>.|TRBD1|TRBV28|TRBJ2-7
TGTGCCAGCAGCCCAGTGGACAGGGCATCAGGGCAAGAGCAGTGCTTC
CASSPVDRASGQEQCF
>few|.|TRBV27|TRBJ1-2
TGTGCCAGCAGTTTATCACGGGACTCCTATGGCTACACCTTC
CASSLSRDSYGYTF
>once|TRBD1|TRBV15|TRBJ2-5
TGTGCCACCAGCAAACGAATTAGGACAGGTAGTGTGGAGACCCAGTACTTC
CATSKRIRTGSVETQYF
>once|TRBD2|TRBV28|TRBJ2-7
TGTGCCAGCAGTTTACATCCGGGACTAGCGATCAAGGGGCAGTACTTC
CASSLHPGLAIKGQYF
>.|.|TRBV27|TRBJ1-1
TGTGCCAGCAGACTAAAAACGAACACTGAAGCTTTCTTT
CASRLKTNTEAFF
>.|.|TRBV4-1|TRBJ1-6
TGCGCCAGCAGCCAAGAGGGGCAGGGAAATTCACCCCTCCACTTT
CASSQEGQGNSPLHF
>.|TRBD1|TRBV28|TRBJ2-1
TGTGCCAGCACCCCCCGGGACAGTCTCTTATCCCGTAATGAGCAGTTCTTC
CASTPRDSLLSRNEQFF
>.|.|TRBV21-1|TRBJ1-3
TGTGCCAGCACCCGAGGTTCCTCCGGAAACACCATATATTTT
CASTRGSSGNTIYF
>few|TRBD1|TRBV5-1|TRBJ1-2
TGCGCCAGCAGCGGGGGACAGGCAAGAGCTAACTATGGCTACACCTTC
CASSGGQARANYGYTF
>.|.|TRBV18|TRBJ2-3
TGTGCCAGCTCAACGACAGCCCGGGATACGCAGTATTTT
CASSTTARDTQYF
>.|.|TRBV18|TRBJ2-7
TGTGCCAGCTCACCACCCTCCGGGACACGGGGCGAGCAGTACTTC
CASSPPSGTRGEQYF
>.|TRBD1|TRBV7-2|TRBJ1-2
TGTGCCAGCAGCTTAGCTAGGACAGGGAGCGGCTACACCTTC
CASSLARTGSGYTF
>.|TRBD1|TRBV3-1/TRBV3-2|TRBJ1-5
TGTGCCAGCAGCCCACAGGGGGGTCAGCCCCAGCATTTT
CASSPQGGQPQHF
>.|.|TRBV25-1|TRBJ2-6
TGTGCCAGCACCGGGTATGTGGGGGCCAACGTCCTGACTTTC
CASTGYVGANVLTF
>.|.|TRBV6-5|TRBJ2-7
TGTGCCAGCAGTTACGCCGGCCAGGGGGGTTTCGAGCAGTACTTC
CASSYAGQGGFEQYF
>once|TRBD1|TRBV3-1/TRBV3-2|TRBJ1-3
TGTGCCAGCAGCCAAGCTACAGGGGCTCCAGGAAACACCATATATTTT
CASSQATGAPGNTIYF
>once|.|TRBV19|TRBJ1-5
TGTGCCAGTAGGGTCGACAGGAATAGCAATCAGCCCCAGCATTTT
CASRVDRNSNQPQHF
>.|TRBD1|TRBV7-9|TRBJ1-6
TGTGCCAGCAGCTTACAACAGGGGATGTCACCCCTCCACTTT
CASSLQQGMSPLHF